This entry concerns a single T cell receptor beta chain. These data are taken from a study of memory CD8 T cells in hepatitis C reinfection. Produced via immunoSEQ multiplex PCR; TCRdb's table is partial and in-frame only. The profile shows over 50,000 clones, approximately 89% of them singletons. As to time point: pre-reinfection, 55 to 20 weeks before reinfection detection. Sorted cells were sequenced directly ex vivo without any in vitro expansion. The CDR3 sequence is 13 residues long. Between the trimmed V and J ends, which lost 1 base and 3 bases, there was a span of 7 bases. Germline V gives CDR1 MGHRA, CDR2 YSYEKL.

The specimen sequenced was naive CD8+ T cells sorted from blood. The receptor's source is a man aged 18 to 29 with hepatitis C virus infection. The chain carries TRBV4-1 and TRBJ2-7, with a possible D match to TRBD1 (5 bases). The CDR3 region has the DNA TGCGCCAGCAGCCAAGTTCAGGGCTACGAGCAGTACTTC. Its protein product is CASSQVQGYEQYF.